The sequence of this T cell receptor (beta chain) was determined in a study of T cell responses to AZD1222 COVID-19 vaccine. The germline CDR1 and CDR2 sequences are LNHDA and SQIVND (reference sequence). The CDR3 has 15 amino acids. V lost 3 bases to trimming and J lost 4 bases; unmatched junction nucleotides: 5. In the case of this clone: Its antigen remains unidentified.

Profiling relied on immunoSEQ multiplex PCR, and the TCRdb table lists in-frame clones only, not all of them. The sample consists of 150,000 to 200,000 clones, 85% to 95% of them appearing once. Findings and caveats of the study: Increased Spike-specific TCR breadth and depth were observed after two AZD1222 doses. Repertoire sampling happened only post peak T cell response. Donors were mostly white British, more females; clonal diversity possibly underestimated. Nearly half of spike-specific TCRs reportedly go after variant regions that carry no mutations.

This receptor was taken from an adult in good health. The chain has TRBV19 and TRBJ2-1; the match to TRBD1 covers 8 bases. The sample was peripheral blood, taken on day 0 of AZD1222 vaccination. The DNA of the CDR3 is TGTGCCAGTAGTATCGGACAGGGAACATACAATGAGCAGTTCTTC. Its protein is CASSIGQGTYNEQFF.